This paragraph reports one T cell receptor (beta chain). Generated by immunoSEQ multiplex PCR, the TCRdb table keeps only in-frame clones and is missing some. This table holds 400,000 to 450,000 clones, around 90% found once. These data come from a study of blood T cell repertoires in COVID-19. Trimming cost V 4 bases and J 10 bases, with 16 bases left between them. CDR3 size: 14 residues. The V gene's germline CDR1 is SEHNR and CDR2 FQNEAQ (reference sequence). This chain uses TRBV7-9 with TRBJ2-2; D is possibly TRBD1 (5 bases). The sequenced sample consisted of peripheral blood. This clonotype was obtained from a man between 18 and 29 years old with COVID-19, enrolled during active disease. The chain's CDR3 is CASSYRTPAVELFF. Here the CDR3 DNA reads TGTGCCAGCAGCTACAGGACACCGGCCGTGGAGCTGTTTTTT.